The next 24 T cell receptor beta chains were all read from a single sample in a study of cytomegalovirus exposure and HLA in healthy donors. A multiplex PCR was run with 60 Vbeta primers and 13 Jbeta primers. Sequencing used immunoSEQ multiplex PCR; TCRdb keeps in-frame clones, though not all of them. Of approximately 130,000 clones in the sample, around 80% were seen once. The sequencing input was PBMCs. The source is a woman aged 40 to 49 in good health and CMV-seronegative.

J is TRBJ1-5 and V is TRBV5-6, with D hard to call. This CDR3 contains 13 residues. The germline gives CDR1 SGHDT, CDR2 YYEEEE. V lost 0 bases, J lost 5 bases, and 6 bases lay in between. DNA of the CDR3: TGTGCCAGCAGCTTGGACCAGGATCAGCCCCAGCATTTT. It specifies CASSLDQDQPQHF.

This chain's CDR3 is CASSQEPGQGVTEAFF. The CDR3 DNA is TGTGCCAGCAGCCAAGAACCGGGACAGGGCGTCACTGAAGCTTTCTTT. The V and J genes are TRBV4-2 and TRBJ1-1, with 9 bases that match TRBD1. The V segment lost 0 bases and the J segment 4 bases; nucleotides outside the gene matches: 6. This CDR3 comprises 16 residues. The germline V gene encodes CDR1 LGHNA and CDR2 YNFKEQ.

The V and J genes are TRBV19 and TRBJ1-6; tentative D call: TRBD1 (6 bases). The CDR3 has 15 residues. CDR1 is LNHDA, CDR2 SQIVND, per germline (reference sequence). Trimming took 8 bases from V and 7 from J, leaving 18 bases between them. In DNA, the CDR3 is TGTGCCAGTGGAGAACAGGGCAGGGTCAATTCACCCCTCCACTTT. Translation gives CASGEQGRVNSPLHF.

The chain recombines TRBV5-1 with TRBJ2-3; D uncertain. CDR1 is SGHRS, CDR2 YFSETQ, per germline. V shed 0 bases and J shed 2 bases, with 10 bases lying between them. This CDR3 spans 15 amino acids. The CDR3 DNA follows: TGCGCCAGCAGCTTGGGACTCCGCCACACAGATACGCAGTATTTT. This translates into CASSLGLRHTDTQYF.

The DNA of the CDR3 is TGTGCCAGCAGCTTAGCGTCGGGACAGGGGTTAGGAGAGACCCAGTACTTC. Its translation is CASSLASGQGLGETQYF. The chain couples TRBV7-2 to TRBJ2-5; TRBD1 matches at 10 bases. J was trimmed by 4 bases and V by 0 bases; bases with no gene match: 8. The length of the CDR3 is 17 residues. The germline V gene has CDR1 SGHTA and CDR2 FQGNSA.

CDR3: CASSPDTSYNEQFF. CDR3 coding DNA: TGTGCCAGCAGTCCCGACACCTCCTACAATGAGCAGTTCTTC. The chain has TRBV27 and TRBJ2-1; D remains ambiguous. Trimming left V 5 bases short and J 0 bases short, with 8 bases between. Germline CDR1 MNHEY, CDR2 SMNVEV (reference sequence). The CDR3 has 14 residues.

This sequence joins TRBV19 and TRBJ2-1; D gene uncertain. In germline, CDR1 is LNHDA, CDR2 SQIVND (reference sequence). The CDR3 extends over 12 amino acids. The V end was cut by 4 bases, the J end by 10 bases, with 11 bases between. The CDR3 spells CASSTIASEQFF. DNA of the CDR3: TGTGCCAGTAGTACCATAGCATCCGAGCAGTTCTTC.

This clone occurred once. The chain couples TRBV5-4 to TRBJ1-6, with D maybe TRBD1 (6 bases). V was shortened by 6 bases and J by 6 bases, with 16 bases between the two germline ends. The V gene's germline CDR1 is SGHNT and CDR2 YYREEE (reference sequence). The CDR3 loop spans 15 amino acids. CDR3 DNA sequence: TGTGCCAGCACCGAACAGGGCGCGGGTAATTCACCCCTCCACTTT. It translates to CASTEQGAGNSPLHF.

V and J are TRBV4-3 and TRBJ1-1, with D perhaps TRBD1 (6 bases). This CDR3 region has 16 residues. The germline V gene has CDR1 LGHNA and CDR2 YSLEER. V gave up 0 bases and J gave up 1 base, with 12 bases separating them. The CDR3 DNA sequence: TGCGCCAGCAGCCAAGATAGGGGGACACCGAACACTGAAGCTTTCTTT. Its protein is CASSQDRGTPNTEAFF.

The chain uses TRBV5-1 and TRBJ1-1; D is uncertain. The V end was cut by 3 bases, the J end by 0 bases, with 12 bases between. CDR3 size: 15 residues. Germline V lookup: CDR1 SGHRS, CDR2 YFSETQ. CDR3 bases: TGCGCCAGCAGCTGGAGCCTGAGCATGAACACTGAAGCTTTCTTT. Protein product: CASSWSLSMNTEAFF.

The chain has TRBV7-6 and TRBJ2-7; no firm D call. The CDR3 contains 17 residues. The V end was cut by 2 bases, the J end by 0 bases, with 17 bases between. In germline, CDR1 is SGHVS, CDR2 FNYEAQ. The CDR3 protein is CASSLNTAGLFSYEQYF. CDR3 coding DNA: TGTGCCAGCAGCTTAAACACAGCCGGCCTTTTCTCCTACGAGCAGTACTTC.

Of note for this clone: At one boundary the junction diverges from the germline segment, which might be a read error. The CDR3: CSSSLRNTEAFF. For the CDR3, the DNA is TGTTCCAGCAGCCTTAGAAACACTGAAGCTTTCTTT. The chain employs TRBV7-9 and TRBJ1-1, with D hard to call. The germline V gene has CDR1 SEHNR and CDR2 FQNEAQ (reference sequence). This CDR3 region has 12 residues.

V and J are TRBV11-1 and TRBJ1-6; D perhaps matches TRBD1 (6 bases). From germline, CDR1 is SGHAT and CDR2 FQDESV (reference sequence). The CDR3 length is 15 residues. V shed 1 base and J shed 10 bases, with 14 bases lying between them. The CDR3 region is CASSLGGTRGSPLHF. In nucleotides, the CDR3 is TGTGCCAGCAGCTTAGGCGGCACCAGGGGATCACCCCTCCACTTT.

This chain links TRBV7-2 with TRBJ1-6, with 9 bases lining up with TRBD1. Germline V CDR1 and CDR2: SGHTA, FQGNSA. The CDR3 sequence is 12 residues long. Unmatched junction bases numbered 0, after V lost 4 bases and J lost 11 bases. The CDR3 DNA reads TGTGCCAGCAGCTGGACAGGGGCACCCCTCCACTTT. Protein product: CASSWTGAPLHF.

This clone was recorded once. V gene TRBV4-2 combines with J gene TRBJ2-3; D is possibly TRBD1 (6 bases). Germline V CDR1 and CDR2: LGHNA, YNFKEQ. V was trimmed by 4 bases and J by 0 bases, leaving 14 bases between them. There are 16 residues in the CDR3. CDR3 nucleotides: TGTGCCAGCAGCCTCATGGACAGTTATAGCACAGATACGCAGTATTTT. Protein: CASSLMDSYSTDTQYF.

V is TRBV28 and J is TRBJ1-4, with a tentative D call TRBD1 (6 bases). This CDR3 has 14 amino acids. The V end was cut by 3 bases, the J end by 7 bases, with 12 bases between. CDR1 and CDR2 from the germline V gene are MDHEN and SYDVKM. The chain's CDR3 is CASSFPGQGEKLFF. The CDR3 bases are TGTGCCAGCAGTTTTCCGGGACAAGGTGAAAAACTGTTTTTT.

This chain connects TRBV9 to TRBJ2-2, with 7 bases lining up with TRBD1. The germline V gene encodes CDR1 SGDLS and CDR2 YYNGEE. Germline trimming cut 7 bases from V and 5 bases from J; bases unmatched to any gene: 5. The CDR3 totals 13 residues. CDR3 DNA: TGTGCCAGCGTCGACAGGGTGACCGGGGAGCTGTTTTTT. Its protein product is CASVDRVTGELFF.

CDR3 bases: TGTGCCAGCACCGAGGGGGGGATTGAAGCTTTCTTT. Protein: CASTEGGIEAFF. The chain recombines TRBV6-1 with TRBJ1-1; D perhaps matches TRBD1 (6 bases). Germline assignment: CDR1 MNHNS and CDR2 SASEGT. The CDR3 covers 12 residues. Trimming left V 7 bases short and J 7 bases short, with 13 bases between.

This clone was detected a few times. V and J are TRBV7-9 and TRBJ2-6, with D perhaps matching TRBD2 (5 bases). The CDR3 contains 19 residues. The V end lost 5 bases, the J end lost 2 bases, and 22 bases lay between the germline ends. Per the germline V gene, CDR1 is SEHNR and CDR2 is FQNEAQ (reference sequence). The DNA of the CDR3 is TGTGCCAGCAGCGAATATACGGGATCCTTACCTCCTGGGGCCAACGTCCTGACTTTC. As protein: CASSEYTGSLPPGANVLTF.

CDR3 DNA: TGTGCCAGCAGCTTGCCCGGGGAGGGCTATGGCTACACCTTC. Residues: CASSLPGEGYGYTF. The chain links TRBV5-4 to TRBJ1-2; D is undetermined. The CDR3 is made up of 14 amino acids. CDR1 is SGHNT and CDR2 is YYREEE in the germline V gene (reference sequence). V was trimmed by 1 base and J by 4 bases, leaving 11 bases between them. Variable domain in full (rest from reference TRBV5-4 and TRBJ1-2): ETGVTQSPTHLIKTRGQQVTLRCSSQSGHNTVSWYQQALGQGPQFIFQYYREEENGRGNFPPRFSGLQFPNYSSELNVNALELDDSALYLCASSLPGEGYGYTFGSGTRLTVV.

The rearrangement links TRBV21-1 to TRBJ2-7; the table calls TRBD1, which could not be checked here. TRBV21-1 is recorded as a pseudogene. The CDR3 extends over 15 amino acids. CDR3 coding DNA: TGTGCCAGCAACCAATCTCGGGACACCTCCTACGAGCAGTACTTC. This sequence encodes CASNQSRDTSYEQYF.

The chain has TRBV28 and TRBJ1-1; the D gene is possibly TRBD1 (6 bases). The length of the CDR3 is 16 residues. From germline, CDR1 is MDHEN and CDR2 SYDVKM. V was pared by 0 bases and J by 4 bases, with 15 bases between. DNA for the CDR3: TGTGCCAGCAGTTTATGCGAGGCAGGGGTGTGCACTGAAGCTTTCTTT. Translating gives CASSLCEAGVCTEAFF. The variable domain in full, with the rest retrieved from reference TRBV28 and TRBJ1-1, is DVKVTQSSRYLVKRTGEKVFLECVQDMDHENMFWYRQDPGLGLRLIYFSYDVKMKEKGDIPEGYSVSREKKERFSLILESASTNQTSMYLCASSLCEAGVCTEAFFGQGTRLTVV.

This sequence joins TRBV19 and TRBJ1-5, with D tentatively TRBD1 (6 bases). The CDR3 consists of 16 residues. Germline CDR1 is LNHDA and CDR2 is SQIVND (reference sequence). The V gene lost 4 bases and the J gene lost 1 base, with 14 bases spanning the gap. The CDR3 nucleotides read TGTGCCAGTAGTACGGCGGGGGGCGGGAGCAATCAGCCCCAGCATTTT. Its translation: CASSTAGGGSNQPQHF.

The gene calls are TRBV15 and TRBJ2-3, with D perhaps TRBD1 (6 bases). CDR3 length equals 16 residues. Germline V gives CDR1 LNHNV, CDR2 YYDKDF (reference sequence). The V gene lost 3 bases and the J gene lost 4 bases, with 17 bases spanning the gap. The CDR3 coding sequence is TGTGCCACCAGCAGTCCCCATGTCGGACAGCCAGATACGCAGTATTTT. This translates into CATSSPHVGQPDTQYF.